Listed below are T cell receptor beta chains from one sample, sequenced in a study of beta chain features in type 1 diabetes. Only in-frame clones appear in the TCRdb table, and some are missing; sequencing was by immunoSEQ multiplex PCR. This sample has nearly 350,000 clones, with around 8.5% found just once. Sample: central memory CD4+ T cells from blood. The receptor source for this set is a man aged 30 to 39 with type 1 diabetes. Each CDR3 is given with its conserved first and last residue. D genes are given only for firm matches. Size values are once, few and many counts, or a class for expanded clones, and some rows have none.

d_call: .; v_call: TRBV11-2; j_call: TRBJ2-5; clone_size: .; cdr3_nt: TGTGCCAGCAGCTTAGATATTCAAGAGACCCAGTACTTC; cdr3_aa: CASSLDIQETQYF
d_call: .; v_call: TRBV21-1; j_call: TRBJ2-7; clone_size: many; cdr3_nt: TGTGCCAGCAGCATCGACCAGCGGCTGCACTACGAGCAGTACTTC; cdr3_aa: CASSIDQRLHYEQYF
d_call: .; v_call: TRBV7-2; j_call: TRBJ2-3; clone_size: .; cdr3_nt: TGTGCCAGCAGCTTAGCCGGGGGTGGAGATACGCAGTATTTT; cdr3_aa: CASSLAGGGDTQYF
d_call: .; v_call: TRBV28; j_call: TRBJ2-7; clone_size: .; cdr3_nt: TGTGCCAGCAGTTTATCAGGTCAGGGGACCTACGAGCAGTACTTC; cdr3_aa: CASSLSGQGTYEQYF
d_call: TRBD2; v_call: TRBV9; j_call: TRBJ2-3; clone_size: few; cdr3_nt: TGTGCCAGCAGCCCCACTAGCGGGGGGGCCTTCAATACGCAGTATTTT; cdr3_aa: CASSPTSGGAFNTQYF
d_call: .; v_call: TRBV6-5; j_call: TRBJ1-5; clone_size: few; cdr3_nt: TGTGCCAGCAGTCCCCGGGAGGGGAGTCAGCCCCAGCATTTT; cdr3_aa: CASSPREGSQPQHF
d_call: .; v_call: TRBV5-1; j_call: TRBJ1-2; clone_size: .; cdr3_nt: TGCGCCAGCAGCCCCAGTGACACGAACTATGGCTACACCTTC; cdr3_aa: CASSPSDTNYGYTF
d_call: .; v_call: TRBV5-4; j_call: TRBJ1-4; clone_size: few; cdr3_nt: TGTGCCAGCAGCGATGGTTCAATGGCTAATGAAAAACTGTTTTTT; cdr3_aa: CASSDGSMANEKLFF
d_call: .; v_call: TRBV9; j_call: TRBJ2-3; clone_size: few; cdr3_nt: TGTGCCAGCAGCGTAGCGGGCGCGCACACAGATACGCAGTATTTT; cdr3_aa: CASSVAGAHTDTQYF
d_call: TRBD1; v_call: TRBV23-1; j_call: TRBJ2-2; clone_size: .; cdr3_nt: TGCGCCCCCAGGTGGGACAGGGGTTGGGGGGAGCTGTTTTTT; cdr3_aa: CAPRWDRGWGELFF
d_call: TRBD1; v_call: TRBV27; j_call: TRBJ2-7; clone_size: many; cdr3_nt: TGTGCCAGCAGTTTATCCAGGGGGTACGAGCAGTACTTC; cdr3_aa: CASSLSRGYEQYF
d_call: .; v_call: TRBV7-8; j_call: TRBJ2-5; clone_size: .; cdr3_nt: TGTGCCAGCAGCCGGGACCAACAAGAGACCCAGTACTTC; cdr3_aa: CASSRDQQETQYF
d_call: TRBD1; v_call: TRBV4-3; j_call: TRBJ1-1; clone_size: .; cdr3_nt: TGCGCCAGCAGCCAAGCGGACAGGGCGATGAACACTGAAGCTTTCTTT; cdr3_aa: CASSQADRAMNTEAFF
d_call: .; v_call: TRBV9; j_call: TRBJ2-1; clone_size: .; cdr3_nt: TGTGCCAGCAGCGTAACAGCGGCCATCTACAATGAGCAGTTCTTC; cdr3_aa: CASSVTAAIYNEQFF
d_call: TRBD1; v_call: TRBV11-2; j_call: TRBJ2-7; clone_size: .; cdr3_nt: TGTGCCAGCAGCTTCGGACAGGTGACCCCCTACGAGCAGTACTTC; cdr3_aa: CASSFGQVTPYEQYF
d_call: TRBD1; v_call: TRBV28; j_call: TRBJ1-2; clone_size: .; cdr3_nt: TGTGCCAGCAGTTTAACAGGGGCCTCAAATAGTGGCTACACCTTC; cdr3_aa: CASSLTGASNSGYTF
d_call: .; v_call: TRBV28; j_call: TRBJ1-1; clone_size: .; cdr3_nt: TGTGCCAGCCTTGGACAGACCTACACTGAAGCTTTCTTT; cdr3_aa: CASLGQTYTEAFF
d_call: .; v_call: TRBV29-1; j_call: TRBJ2-1; clone_size: few; cdr3_nt: TGCAGCGTTCTCCCGGACAATGAGCAGTTCTTC; cdr3_aa: CSVLPDNEQFF
d_call: TRBD2; v_call: TRBV18; j_call: TRBJ2-2; clone_size: few; cdr3_nt: TGTGCCAGCTCGATTGCTAGCGGGGCGAACACCGGGGAGCTGTTTTTT; cdr3_aa: CASSIASGANTGELFF
d_call: .; v_call: TRBV9; j_call: TRBJ1-1; clone_size: few; cdr3_nt: TGTGCCAGCAGCGTAGGGTTACAGAACACTGAAGCTTTCTTT; cdr3_aa: CASSVGLQNTEAFF
d_call: TRBD2; v_call: TRBV12-5; j_call: TRBJ2-5; clone_size: many; cdr3_nt: TGTGCTAGTGGGTCCGGGACTAGCGGGCAAGAGACCCAGTACTTC; cdr3_aa: CASGSGTSGQETQYF
d_call: TRBD1; v_call: TRBV9; j_call: TRBJ1-6; clone_size: .; cdr3_nt: TGTGCCAGCAGCGTATCAGCCGCCGGGACAGGTGGCCTTGGCCTCCACTTT; cdr3_aa: CASSVSAAGTGGLGLHF
d_call: .; v_call: TRBV9; j_call: TRBJ1-1; clone_size: once; cdr3_nt: TGTGCCAGCAGCGTAGCCCCCGCAGGGTCGAACACTGAAGCTTTCTTT; cdr3_aa: CASSVAPAGSNTEAFF
d_call: TRBD2; v_call: TRBV9; j_call: TRBJ2-5; clone_size: many; cdr3_nt: TGTGCCAGCAGCGTGGGACTAATTAAAGAGACCCAGTACTTC; cdr3_aa: CASSVGLIKETQYF
d_call: TRBD1; v_call: TRBV4-3; j_call: TRBJ2-3; clone_size: .; cdr3_nt: TGCGCCAGCAGCCGAACAGGGGGAAATCCCGCAGATACGCAGTATTTT; cdr3_aa: CASSRTGGNPADTQYF
d_call: .; v_call: TRBV10-2; j_call: TRBJ2-7; clone_size: few; cdr3_nt: TGCGCCAGCGAGAACCGGGACTCGAGCTCCTACGAGCAGTACTTC; cdr3_aa: CASENRDSSSYEQYF
d_call: TRBD1; v_call: TRBV19; j_call: TRBJ2-2; clone_size: few; cdr3_nt: TGTGCCAGTAGTGACAGGGGGCAAGGCGGGGAGCTGTTTTTT; cdr3_aa: CASSDRGQGGELFF
d_call: .; v_call: TRBV18; j_call: TRBJ1-1; clone_size: .; cdr3_nt: TGTGCCAGCTCCTCCCGGGAGAACACTGAAGCTTTCTTT; cdr3_aa: CASSSRENTEAFF
d_call: .; v_call: TRBV5-1; j_call: TRBJ2-1; clone_size: few; cdr3_nt: TGCGCCAGCAGGGAAACAGGCAGCTCCTACAATGAGCAGTTCTTC; cdr3_aa: CASRETGSSYNEQFF
d_call: TRBD1; v_call: TRBV6-6; j_call: TRBJ1-1; clone_size: few; cdr3_nt: TGTGCCAGCCGGGACAGCGGGAACACTGAAGCTTTCTTT; cdr3_aa: CASRDSGNTEAFF
d_call: .; v_call: TRBV10-3; j_call: TRBJ2-1; clone_size: .; cdr3_nt: TGTGCCATCAGTCTTAACGGGGAAGAGCAGTTCTTC; cdr3_aa: CAISLNGEEQFF
d_call: .; v_call: TRBV13; j_call: TRBJ2-3; clone_size: few; cdr3_nt: TGTGCCAGCAGTATCCGGACGGCCGTAGGAGCGGATACGCAGTATTTT; cdr3_aa: CASSIRTAVGADTQYF
d_call: .; v_call: TRBV7-2; j_call: TRBJ2-1; clone_size: .; cdr3_nt: TGTGCCAGCAGCTGGACAAGTGAGCAGTTCTTC; cdr3_aa: CASSWTSEQFF
d_call: .; v_call: TRBV5-1; j_call: TRBJ2-7; clone_size: .; cdr3_nt: TGCGCCAGCAGCTTGAATTCGGCAGCGTCCTACGAGCAGTACTTC; cdr3_aa: CASSLNSAASYEQYF
d_call: .; v_call: TRBV14; j_call: TRBJ2-6; clone_size: .; cdr3_nt: TGTGCCAGCAGCCAAATGGTCCCCCGGACAATCTACTCTGGGGCCAACGTCCTGACTTTC; cdr3_aa: CASSQMVPRTIYSGANVLTF
d_call: .; v_call: TRBV6-6; j_call: TRBJ1-2; clone_size: many; cdr3_nt: TGTGCCAGCAGTTACAATGCGGGCGGTCAGGGCTATGGCTACACCTTC; cdr3_aa: CASSYNAGGQGYGYTF
d_call: .; v_call: TRBV9; j_call: TRBJ1-3; clone_size: few; cdr3_nt: TGTGCCAGCAGCGGAAGGGCTGGAAACACCATATATTTT; cdr3_aa: CASSGRAGNTIYF
d_call: .; v_call: TRBV5-1; j_call: TRBJ2-5; clone_size: few; cdr3_nt: TGCGCCAGCAGCTTGGCCTTCAGGGTTGAAGAGACCCAGTACTTC; cdr3_aa: CASSLAFRVEETQYF
d_call: .; v_call: TRBV5-6; j_call: TRBJ2-7; clone_size: .; cdr3_nt: TGTGCCAGCAGCTTGCAAGGGGATTATCCCTACGAGCAGTACTTC; cdr3_aa: CASSLQGDYPYEQYF
d_call: TRBD1; v_call: TRBV5-1; j_call: TRBJ1-2; clone_size: few; cdr3_nt: TGCGCCAGCTGCTACGAGGGACAGACCTATGGCTACACCTTC; cdr3_aa: CASCYEGQTYGYTF
d_call: .; v_call: TRBV29-1; j_call: TRBJ2-2; clone_size: few; cdr3_nt: TGCAGCGTCTCCCCCGGATGGGGGAAAGCAACCGCGAACACCGGGGAGCTGTTTTTT; cdr3_aa: CSVSPGWGKATANTGELFF
d_call: .; v_call: TRBV30; j_call: TRBJ1-5; clone_size: few; cdr3_nt: TGTGCCTGGAGTGTACCCAGCGGGGGAAGGGTTCAGCCCCAGCATTTT; cdr3_aa: CAWSVPSGGRVQPQHF
d_call: TRBD2; v_call: TRBV4-1; j_call: TRBJ2-7; clone_size: few; cdr3_nt: TGCGCCAGCAGCCAAGGATCCCCGACTAGCGGGGGATCCTACGAGCAGTACTTC; cdr3_aa: CASSQGSPTSGGSYEQYF
d_call: .; v_call: TRBV2; j_call: TRBJ2-3; clone_size: many; cdr3_nt: TGTGCCAGCAGTGAGGGACAAGGGGATACGCAGTATTTT; cdr3_aa: CASSEGQGDTQYF
d_call: .; v_call: TRBV30; j_call: TRBJ2-7; clone_size: .; cdr3_nt: TGTGCCTGGAGTGGGGAAGGCGAGCAGTACTTC; cdr3_aa: CAWSGEGEQYF
d_call: TRBD1; v_call: TRBV2; j_call: TRBJ2-3; clone_size: .; cdr3_nt: TGTGCCAGCAGTGTGGACAGGGGAACAGATACGCAGTATTTT; cdr3_aa: CASSVDRGTDTQYF
d_call: .; v_call: TRBV14; j_call: TRBJ1-1; clone_size: .; cdr3_nt: TGTGCCAGCAGCCCGCCTATTGGGTGGGGGAACACTGAAGCTTTCTTT; cdr3_aa: CASSPPIGWGNTEAFF
d_call: .; v_call: TRBV10-3; j_call: TRBJ1-1; clone_size: many; cdr3_nt: TGTGCCATCAGTCCACAGGGCGACACTGAAGCTTTCTTT; cdr3_aa: CAISPQGDTEAFF